This is a list of T cell receptor beta chains from one sample in a study of blood T cell repertoires in COVID-19. Some clones are missing from TCRdb's copy, which holds only in-frame ones; the method was immunoSEQ multiplex PCR. Of 200,000 to 300,000 clones listed, roughly 90% are singletons. The sequencing input was peripheral blood. These receptors were obtained from a woman in her twenties or thirties with acute or convalescent COVID-19. Each CDR3 is given with its conserved first and last residue. The order of the fields is D gene, J gene, clone size, V gene, CDR3 DNA, CDR3 protein. A D gene is named only where the DNA matches it firmly. Clone size is shown for a subset of rows, as once, few, many or a class of expanded clone.

TRBD2 | TRBJ2-2 | - | TRBV9 | TGTGCCAGCAGCGTACTAGCGGGGAACACCGGGGAGCTGTTTTTT | CASSVLAGNTGELFF
- | TRBJ2-7 | - | TRBV5-4 | TGTGCCAGCAGCTTGGGAGTCTTAAAGTCCTACGAGCAGTACTTC | CASSLGVLKSYEQYF
TRBD2 | TRBJ2-5 | - | TRBV11-2 | TGTGCCAGCAGCTTATCGGGACTAGCGGGAACGGAGACCCAGTACTTC | CASSLSGLAGTETQYF
- | TRBJ2-4 | - | TRBV19 | TGTGCCAGTAGTATCAGGTCCGGTTTAGCCAAAAACATTCAGTACTTC | CASSIRSGLAKNIQYF
- | TRBJ2-7 | - | TRBV27 | TGTGCCAGCAGGGGGTGGACATCCTACGAGCAGTACTTC | CASRGWTSYEQYF
- | TRBJ2-7 | - | TRBV27 | TGTGCCAGCAGAGACGGGACATCAGCCTACGAGCAGTACTTC | CASRDGTSAYEQYF
- | TRBJ2-3 | - | TRBV9 | TGTGCCAGCAGCGGAGGGTTTCGCGTCCTAAGCACAGATACGCAGTATTTT | CASSGGFRVLSTDTQYF
TRBD1 | TRBJ2-7 | - | TRBV30 | TGTGCCTGGGGACAGGGGCTCTCCTACGAGCAGTACTTC | CAWGQGLSYEQYF
- | TRBJ2-1 | - | TRBV4-3 | TGCGCCAGCAGCCCCCGCCCCAGGGGTAAACTTGGTGAGCAGTTCTTC | CASSPRPRGKLGEQFF
TRBD1 | TRBJ2-5 | - | TRBV6-6 | TGTGCCAGCAGTTACCTTCGGACAGGTGGGGAGACCCAGTACTTC | CASSYLRTGGETQYF
TRBD2 | TRBJ2-3 | - | TRBV6-6 | TGTGCCAGCAGTTCACTAGCGGGAGGGCCGCCTACGCAGTATTTT | CASSSLAGGPPTQYF
- | TRBJ2-1 | - | TRBV6-2/TRBV6-3 | TGTGCCAGCAGTTATTACCGGGTAGTCAATGAGCAGTTCTTC | CASSYYRVVNEQFF
TRBD2 | TRBJ2-7 | once | TRBV5-6 | TGTGCCAGCGGACTAGCGGGGAGCTACGAGCAGTACTTC | CASGLAGSYEQYF
- | TRBJ1-5 | - | TRBV2 | TGTGCCAGCAGTCGCGACAGCCATAGCAATCAGCCCCAGCATTTT | CASSRDSHSNQPQHF
TRBD2 | TRBJ2-1 | - | TRBV7-9 | TGTGCCAGCAGCCTAAGCGGGAGGGCCCAGGGCAATGAGCAGTTCTTC | CASSLSGRAQGNEQFF
- | TRBJ1-2 | - | TRBV19 | TGTGCCAGTAGTACGACAGGTTCTAAGGGCTACACCTTC | CASSTTGSKGYTF
- | TRBJ1-2 | - | TRBV5-1 | TGCGCCAGCGAAGGGAGGGATTCGTATGGCTACACCTTC | CASEGRDSYGYTF
- | TRBJ2-7 | - | TRBV19 | TGTGCCAGTAGTATAGGCGGCGGAGCCTACGAGCAGTACTTC | CASSIGGGAYEQYF
- | TRBJ1-4 | - | TRBV4-2 | TGTGCCAGCAGCCAAGATCCGGGGGTTTGGGAAAAACTGTTTTTT | CASSQDPGVWEKLFF
- | TRBJ1-6 | - | TRBV9 | TGTGCCAGCAGCGTAGAGAGGGGAGGGATGAATTCACCCCTCCACTTT | CASSVERGGMNSPLHF
TRBD2 | TRBJ2-3 | - | TRBV7-8 | TGTGCCAGCAGCTTTCTAGCGGGAGTAGCAGATACGCAGTATTTT | CASSFLAGVADTQYF
- | TRBJ1-4 | - | TRBV15 | TGTGCCACCAGCAGAGATCTCGGGCAGGGCTATGAAAAACTGTTTTTT | CATSRDLGQGYEKLFF
TRBD2 | TRBJ2-1 | - | TRBV4-2 | TGTGCCAGCAGCCAAGCACTATCTAGCGGGAACAATGAGCAGTTCTTC | CASSQALSSGNNEQFF
- | TRBJ2-3 | once | TRBV20-1 | TGCAGCCAGCGGGTAACAGATACGCAGTATTTT | CSQRVTDTQYF
- | TRBJ2-2 | - | TRBV2 | TGTGCCAGCAGTGAATGGAGAAACGGGGAGCTGTTTTTT | CASSEWRNGELFF
- | TRBJ2-4 | - | TRBV18 | TGTGCCAGCTCACAGGGGGGGGCAACCAAAAACATTCAGTACTTC | CASSQGGATKNIQYF
- | TRBJ2-1 | - | TRBV6-4 | TGTGCCAGCAGTGATAGGGGTAGCTCCTACAATGAGCAGTTCTTC | CASSDRGSSYNEQFF
TRBD2 | TRBJ2-7 | once | TRBV7-2 | TGTGCCAGCAGCATTGGACTAGCGGGAGTGATCCACGAGCAGTACTTC | CASSIGLAGVIHEQYF
- | TRBJ2-1 | - | TRBV10-1 | TGCGCCAGCAGTGCCCACCCCGGGGGCGGGGGTGGGCAGTTCTTC | CASSAHPGGGGGQFF
- | TRBJ1-3 | - | TRBV30 | TGTGCCTGGGGACGGGGGTACGGAAACACCATATATTTT | CAWGRGYGNTIYF
- | TRBJ2-2 | - | TRBV19 | TGTGCCAGTAAGGGGGACGGGATTGGCGGGGAGCTGTTTTTT | CASKGDGIGGELFF
- | TRBJ2-7 | - | TRBV4-3 | TGCGCCAGCAGCCAAGATTTGACAAGAACCTACGAGCAGTACTTC | CASSQDLTRTYEQYF
- | TRBJ2-7 | - | TRBV7-2 | TGTGCCAGCGGGGGGGCCCCAGGGCAGCAGTACTTC | CASGGAPGQQYF
- | TRBJ2-3 | - | TRBV5-1 | TGCGCCAGCAGCTCCGGACTAACTAGCACAGATACGCAGTATTTT | CASSSGLTSTDTQYF
- | TRBJ2-2 | - | TRBV4-3 | TGCGCCAGCAGCCAAGTGGGCGCCGGGGAGCTGTTTTTT | CASSQVGAGELFF
- | TRBJ2-1 | - | TRBV11-2 | TGTGCCAGCAGCTTAGTGTTATCTGGGGGGGCCAATGAGCAGTTCTTC | CASSLVLSGGANEQFF
TRBD1 | TRBJ1-6 | few | TRBV28 | TGTGCCAGCAGCCAACAGGGGCCCAGCTCCTATAATTCACCCCTCCACTTT | CASSQQGPSSYNSPLHF
- | TRBJ2-1 | - | TRBV5-1 | TGCGCCAGCAGAACCGCCGAAAGTGGGACAAATTACAATGAGCAGTTCTTC | CASRTAESGTNYNEQFF
- | TRBJ2-3 | - | TRBV7-9 | TGTGCCAGCAGCTTATCCCTTACAGATACGCAGTATTTT | CASSLSLTDTQYF
- | TRBJ1-1 | few | TRBV30 | TGTGCCTGGAGTTTGGGCCTCAACACTGAAGCTTTCTTT | CAWSLGLNTEAFF
- | TRBJ2-5 | - | TRBV4-2 | TGTGCCAGCAGCCAAGTTGCTACAGGAGTCCAAGAGACCCAGTACTTC | CASSQVATGVQETQYF
- | TRBJ1-1 | - | TRBV21-1 | TGTGCCAGCAGCAAGTGGGTAGGCAGGGGGCGCACTGAAGCTTTCTTT | CASSKWVGRGRTEAFF
- | TRBJ2-6 | - | TRBV19 | TGTGCCAGTAATCTCAGGGGAGCTGGGGCCAACGTCCTGACTTTC | CASNLRGAGANVLTF
TRBD1 | TRBJ1-2 | - | TRBV18 | TGTGCCAGCTCACAATCCGGACAGGGGGCTAACTATGGCTACACCTTC | CASSQSGQGANYGYTF
- | TRBJ2-7 | - | TRBV27 | TGTGCCAGCAGTATCCTTGGGGGGGCAGACAACGAGCAGTACTTC | CASSILGGADNEQYF
TRBD1 | TRBJ2-2 | - | TRBV29-1 | TGCAGCGTTGTTCCCCAGGGGGCGCGGATAGCGAACTCCGGGGAGCTGTTTTTT | CSVVPQGARIANSGELFF
- | TRBJ1-5 | - | TRBV19 | TGTGCCAGTAGTATTATTGGCAGGGGCAATCAGCCCCAGCATTTT | CASSIIGRGNQPQHF
TRBD1 | TRBJ1-2 | once | TRBV24-1 | TGTGCCACCAGTGACCCTGGACAGGGGACCGACTATGGCTACACCTTC | CATSDPGQGTDYGYTF
- | TRBJ1-3 | few | TRBV3-1/TRBV3-2 | TGTGCCAGCAGCCAACAATTAAACACCATATATTTT | CASSQQLNTIYF
TRBD1 | TRBJ2-6 | - | TRBV6-2/TRBV6-3 | TGTGCCAGCAGTCATACAGGGGGCGGTCTTGCGGCCAACGTCCTGACTTTC | CASSHTGGGLAANVLTF
- | TRBJ2-3 | - | TRBV3-1/TRBV3-2 | TGTGCCAGCAGCCAAGAGGGGGGACGCACAGATACGCAGTATTTT | CASSQEGGRTDTQYF
TRBD2 | TRBJ2-7 | - | TRBV5-4 | TGTGCCAGCAGCCCGAGCGGGAGGCAGGGCGAGCAGTACTTC | CASSPSGRQGEQYF
- | TRBJ1-2 | - | TRBV14 | TGTGCCAGCAGCCAAGGAGGGGGTCGGGCTGCTGGCTACACCTTC | CASSQGGGRAAGYTF
TRBD1 | TRBJ1-3 | - | TRBV5-5 | TGTGCCAGCAGCACCAGGACAGGGACCTACTCTGGAAACACCATATATTTT | CASSTRTGTYSGNTIYF
- | TRBJ1-1 | - | TRBV11-2 | TGTGCCAGCAGCCCCCCATACTCCTCCACTGAAGCTTTCTTT | CASSPPYSSTEAFF